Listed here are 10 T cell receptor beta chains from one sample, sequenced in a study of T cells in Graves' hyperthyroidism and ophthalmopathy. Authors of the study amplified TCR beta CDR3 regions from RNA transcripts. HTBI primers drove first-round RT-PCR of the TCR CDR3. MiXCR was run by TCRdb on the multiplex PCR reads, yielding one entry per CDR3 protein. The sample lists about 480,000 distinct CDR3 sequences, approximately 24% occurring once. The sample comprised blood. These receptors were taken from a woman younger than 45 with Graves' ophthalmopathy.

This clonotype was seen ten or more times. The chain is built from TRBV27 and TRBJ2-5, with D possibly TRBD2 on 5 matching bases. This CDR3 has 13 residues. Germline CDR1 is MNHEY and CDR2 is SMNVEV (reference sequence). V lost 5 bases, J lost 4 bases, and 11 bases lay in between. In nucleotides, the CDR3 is TGTGCCAGCAGTGCAGACGGACTAGAGACCCAGTACTTC. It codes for CASSADGLETQYF.

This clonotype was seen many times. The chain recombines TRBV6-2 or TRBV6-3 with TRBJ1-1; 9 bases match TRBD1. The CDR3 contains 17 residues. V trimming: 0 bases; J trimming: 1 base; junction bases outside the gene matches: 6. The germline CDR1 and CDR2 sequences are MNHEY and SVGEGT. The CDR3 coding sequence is TGTGCCAGCAGTTACTCCGGGACAGGGCCTAAGAACACTGAAGCTTTCTTT. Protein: CASSYSGTGPKNTEAFF.

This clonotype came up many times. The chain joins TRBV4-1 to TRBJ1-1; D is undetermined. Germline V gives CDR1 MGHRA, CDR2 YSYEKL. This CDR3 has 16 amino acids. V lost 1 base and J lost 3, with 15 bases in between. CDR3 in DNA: TGCGCCAGCAGCCAAGGGTCAGGAGGATTTCACACTGAAGCTTTCTTT. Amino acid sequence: CASSQGSGGFHTEAFF.

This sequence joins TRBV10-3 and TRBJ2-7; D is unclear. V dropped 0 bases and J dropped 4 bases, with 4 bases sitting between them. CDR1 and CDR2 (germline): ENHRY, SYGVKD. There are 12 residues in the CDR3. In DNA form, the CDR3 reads TGTGCCATCAGTGAGTCCATGTACGAGCAGTACTTC. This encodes CAISESMYEQYF.

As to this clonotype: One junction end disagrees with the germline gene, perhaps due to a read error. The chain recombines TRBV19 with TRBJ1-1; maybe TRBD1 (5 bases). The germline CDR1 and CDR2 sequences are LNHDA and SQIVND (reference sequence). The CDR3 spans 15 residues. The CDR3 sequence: CATKGVSATHTEAFF. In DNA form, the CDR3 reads TGTGCCACCAAAGGGGTCAGCGCTACCCACACTGAGGCTTTCTTT.

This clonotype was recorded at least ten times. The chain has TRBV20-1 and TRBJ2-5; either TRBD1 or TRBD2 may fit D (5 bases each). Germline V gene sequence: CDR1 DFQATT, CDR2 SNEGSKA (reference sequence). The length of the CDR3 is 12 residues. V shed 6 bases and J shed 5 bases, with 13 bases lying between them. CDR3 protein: CSARSEGETQYF. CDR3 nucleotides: TGCAGTGCCCGCTCTGAGGGGGAGACCCAGTACTTC.

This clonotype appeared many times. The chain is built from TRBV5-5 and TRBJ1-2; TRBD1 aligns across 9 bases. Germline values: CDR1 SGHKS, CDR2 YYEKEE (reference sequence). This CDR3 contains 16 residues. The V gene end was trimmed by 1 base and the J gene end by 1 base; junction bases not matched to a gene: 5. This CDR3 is CASSLLQGASNYGYTF. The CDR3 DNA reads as TGTGCCAGCAGCTTGTTACAGGGGGCCAGTAACTATGGCTACACCTTC.

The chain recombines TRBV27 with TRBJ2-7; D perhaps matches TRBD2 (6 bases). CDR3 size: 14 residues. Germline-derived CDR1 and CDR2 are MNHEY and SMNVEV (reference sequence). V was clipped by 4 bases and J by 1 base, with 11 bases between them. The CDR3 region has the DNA TGTGCCAGCAGTTGGTCAGGGAGGTCCTACGAGCAGTACTTC. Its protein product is CASSWSGRSYEQYF.

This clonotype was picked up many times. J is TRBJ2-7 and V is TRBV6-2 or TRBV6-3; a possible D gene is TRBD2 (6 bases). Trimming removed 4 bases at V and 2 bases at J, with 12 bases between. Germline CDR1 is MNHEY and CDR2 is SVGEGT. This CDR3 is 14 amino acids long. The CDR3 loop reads CASSFGGPTYEQYF. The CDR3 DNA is TGTGCCAGCAGTTTCGGGGGACCCACCTACGAGCAGTACTTC.

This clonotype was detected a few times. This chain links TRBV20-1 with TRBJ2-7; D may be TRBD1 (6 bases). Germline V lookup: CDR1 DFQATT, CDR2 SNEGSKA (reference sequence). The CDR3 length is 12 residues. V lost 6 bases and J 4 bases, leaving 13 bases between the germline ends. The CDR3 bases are TGCAGTGCCCGACAGGAGGATTACGAGCAGTACTTC. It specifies CSARQEDYEQYF.